This T cell receptor (beta chain) was captured in a study of cytomegalovirus exposure and HLA in healthy donors. The V gene lost 11 bases and the J gene lost 4 bases, with 20 bases spanning the gap. This CDR3 region has 14 residues. Germline V gives CDR1 MDHEN, CDR2 SYDVKM. PCR primers comprised 60 Vbeta and 13 Jbeta primers. Produced via immunoSEQ multiplex PCR; TCRdb's table is partial and in-frame only. The table for this sample gives about 46,000 clones. The gene calls are TRBV28 and TRBJ2-5; weak D call: TRBD2 (7 bases). The sequenced sample was PBMCs. The TCR comes from a middle-aged woman in good health and CMV-seronegative. The DNA of the CDR3 is TGTGCCGTCAGGACTAGGGGGGGCGGAGAGACCCAGTACTTC. Encoded protein: CAVRTRGGGETQYF.